The T cell receptor beta chain described here comes from a study of low-dose radiotherapy and immunotherapy resistance in tumors. Points on this clonotype: This likely came from a read error, as a far larger clone is one base away.

Germline values: CDR1 MNHNS, CDR2 SASEGT. Trimming cost V 8 bases and J 9 bases, with 17 bases left between them. This CDR3 is 13 amino acids long. With TRAV- and TRBV-specific primers, first-strand cDNA was made, covering the alpha and beta chains. For amplifying TCRs, the PCR ran for about 19 cycles with Phusion, which was used together with a constant-region primer and the adapter on the V primers. A single record per CDR3 protein comes from TCRdb applying MiXCR to the reads. The sample holds 95,000 to 100,000 distinct CDR3 sequences, 20% to 25% seen once. The sample's time point: after trial treatment. The sample's treatment: LDRT plus nivolumab, ipilimumab, low-dose cyclophosphamide and aspirin (RACIN trial).

The rearrangement joins TRBV6-1 to TRBJ1-5, with TRBD1 as a possible D gene (5 bases). The source material was PBMCs, sampled after low-dose radiotherapy plus immunotherapy. This clonotype was obtained from a male donor with prostate cancer. The CDR3 DNA reads TGTGCCAGCCATGGGGGAGGGAGGAGGCCCCAGCATTTT. Its protein product is CASHGGGRRPQHF.